Listed here are 20 T cell receptor beta chains from one sample, sequenced in a study of Ad26.COV2.S vaccination and SARS-CoV-2 variants. The assay was immunoSEQ multiplex PCR, and TCRdb's table has in-frame clones only and misses some. Found here are a few hundred thousand clones, approximately 88% of them singletons; the top ten hold roughly 4%. Described treatment: 15 to 20 received Ad26.COV2.S at low or high dose, single or two shots; 5 received placebo; per-sample allocation not given. Day 63 after the first injection of vaccine or placebo was the sampling time. Sequenced here: peripheral blood, sampled in a trial of Ad26.COV2.S vaccine versus placebo. The receptors were sampled from a person between 18 and 65 years old who received the Ad26.COV2.S COVID-19 vaccine or a placebo.

This chain uses TRBV4-3 with TRBJ2-7, with 8 bases lining up with TRBD1. V was pared by 2 bases and J by 3 bases, with 6 bases of the junction left unmatched. Per germline, CDR1 LGHNA and CDR2 YSLEER. The CDR3 runs 15 residues. The chain's CDR3 is CASSQTGGGLYEQYF. The CDR3 DNA reads as TGCGCCAGCAGCCAAACAGGGGGTGGCCTCTACGAGCAGTACTTC.

This clone was seen a few times. The J gene is TRBJ2-1, the V gene TRBV9; 9 bases are a match to TRBD2. The CDR3 extends over 15 amino acids. The V segment lost 6 bases and the J segment 0 bases; nucleotides outside the gene matches: 4. The germline gives CDR1 SGDLS, CDR2 YYNGEE. This CDR3 reads CASTLAGSSYNEQFF. CDR3 sequence (DNA): TGTGCCAGCACTCTAGCGGGGAGCTCCTACAATGAGCAGTTCTTC.

The V gene is TRBV9, the J gene TRBJ2-7; D remains unclear. CDR1 and CDR2 (germline): SGDLS, YYNGEE. CDR3 length equals 12 residues. Deletions cut 0 bases from V and 6 bases from J, with 7 bases between. The chain's CDR3 is CASSVDESEQYF. The CDR3 nucleotides read TGTGCCAGCAGCGTAGACGAGAGCGAGCAGTACTTC.

V and J are TRBV6-4 and TRBJ1-5; tentatively, D is TRBD1 (5 bases). Trimming shortened V by 3 bases and J by 3 bases, and 12 bases separated the two germline ends. The CDR3 sequence is 15 residues long. Germline values: CDR1 MRHNA, CDR2 SNTAGT. The CDR3 nucleotides read TGTGCCAGCAGTGAAGTCGGGGGGTCCAATCAGCCCCAGCATTTT. Translation: CASSEVGGSNQPQHF.

The rearrangement joins TRBV5-1 to TRBJ1-2, with 8 bases lining up with TRBD1. The CDR3 length is 17 residues. CDR1 and CDR2 (germline): SGHRS, YFSETQ. Trimming cost V 0 bases and J 4 bases; bases outside gene matches: 11. DNA for the CDR3: TGCGCCAGCAGCTTGGGACGGACAGGGATGTACTCCTATGGCTACACCTTC. It is translated as CASSLGRTGMYSYGYTF.

The V call is TRBV5-4, the J call TRBJ2-7, with TRBD2 matching over 10 bases. CDR3 length: 13 residues. CDR1 and CDR2 from the germline V gene are SGHNT and YYREEE (reference sequence). Trimming cost V 4 bases and J 12 bases; bases outside gene matches: 10. The CDR3 nucleotides read TGTGCCAGCAGCAGAGGTCTAGCGGGGGATCTGTACTTC. This gives the protein CASSRGLAGDLYF. Variable domain in full (rest from reference TRBV5-4 and TRBJ2-7): ETGVTQSPTHLIKTRGQQVTLRCSSQSGHNTVSWYQQALGQGPQFIFQYYREEENGRGNFPPRFSGLQFPNYSSELNVNALELDDSALYLCASSRGLAGDLYFGPGTRLTVT.

The chain links TRBV30 to TRBJ2-7; 7 nucleotides line up with TRBD1. Germline CDR1 reads GTSNPN; CDR2 reads SVGIG (reference sequence). The CDR3 contains 23 residues. Trimming removed 0 bases from V and 0 bases from J; junction bases left unmatched: 29. CDR3: CAWSVLRSIGGQRTLGSSYEQYF. The CDR3 coding sequence is TGTGCCTGGAGTGTACTGCGATCCATAGGGGGACAGCGGACTCTGGGGAGCTCCTACGAGCAGTACTTC.

This sequence joins TRBV6-5 and TRBJ2-4, with D unresolved. Germline CDR1 and CDR2: MNHEY and SVGAGI. V shed 2 bases and J shed 12 bases, with 14 bases lying between them. The CDR3 extends over 13 amino acids. The CDR3 DNA is TGTGCCAGCAGTTACGCCTCGAAGTCCCCTCAGTACTTC. Protein product: CASSYASKSPQYF.

This clone was seen a single time. This chain's CDR3 is CASSFTGGGTEAFF. DNA of the CDR3: TGTGCCAGCAGCTTCACAGGGGGTGGCACTGAAGCTTTCTTT. The rearrangement uses TRBV7-2 and TRBJ1-1; 8 nucleotides agree with TRBD1. Trimming cost V 3 bases and J 4 bases; bases outside gene matches: 4. The CDR3 has 14 amino acids. CDR1 and CDR2 (germline): SGHTA, FQGNSA. The whole variable domain, remainder taken from reference TRBV7-2 and TRBJ1-1, is GAGVSQSPSNKVTEKGKDVELRCDPISGHTALYWYRQSLGQGLEFLIYFQGNSAPDKSGLPSDRFSAERTGGSVSTLTIQRTQQEDSAVYLCASSFTGGGTEAFFGQGTRLTVV.

The V call is TRBV11-2, the J call TRBJ2-5, with a weak D call TRBD1 (6 bases). This CDR3 is 15 amino acids long. V was trimmed by 5 bases and J by 1 base, leaving 14 bases between them. Germline CDR1 and CDR2: SGHAT and FQNNGV. CDR3 residues: CASSRYRQAQETQYF. The CDR3 bases are TGTGCCAGCAGCCGGTATCGACAGGCCCAAGAGACCCAGTACTTC. The whole variable domain, filled in from reference TRBV11-2 and TRBJ2-5, reads EAGVAQSPRYKIIEKRQSVAFWCNPISGHATLYWYQQILGQGPKLLIQFQNNGVVDDSQLPKDRFSAERLKGVDSTLKIQPAKLEDSAVYLCASSRYRQAQETQYFGPGTRLLVL.

The V and J genes are TRBV7-2 and TRBJ2-7; a weak D match, TRBD1 (6 bases). V gave up 1 base and J gave up 3 bases, with 10 bases separating them. The CDR3 covers 14 residues. Germline values: CDR1 SGHTA, CDR2 FQGNSA. The CDR3 sequence: CASSLEGRGYEQYF. DNA of the CDR3: TGTGCCAGCAGCTTAGAGGGCAGGGGCTACGAGCAGTACTTC.

This clone was detected only once. V and J are TRBV7-2 and TRBJ1-1; a weak D match, TRBD1 (5 bases). Germline values: CDR1 SGHTA, CDR2 FQGNSA. CDR3 length: 13 residues. Trimming pared 6 bases from V and 4 bases from J, leaving 12 bases between. Here the CDR3 reads CASRRGRTTEAFF. Written as DNA, the CDR3 is TGTGCCAGCAGACGGGGACGGACCACTGAAGCTTTCTTT.

The chain employs TRBV27 and TRBJ2-7, with TRBD1 matching over 8 bases. The CDR3 sequence is 13 residues long. The junction had 3 bases not matched to a gene; V was cut back by 2 bases and J by 6 bases. CDR1 MNHEY and CDR2 SMNVEV come from the germline V gene (reference sequence). CDR3 DNA sequence: TGTGCCAGCAGTTTAGGAACAGGGGGCGAGCAGTACTTC. Amino acids: CASSLGTGGEQYF.

The chain links TRBV10-3 to TRBJ2-3; 8 bases map to TRBD2. CDR1 and CDR2 from the germline V gene are ENHRY and SYGVKD. CDR3 size: 15 residues. The ends lost 5 bases at V and 0 bases at J; junction bases unmatched: 4. Written as DNA, the CDR3 is TGTGCCATCAGTATTAGCGGGGCTAGCACAGATACGCAGTATTTT. This codes for CAISISGASTDTQYF.

This chain uses TRBV6-1 with TRBJ2-5; D is undetermined. The CDR3 has 14 residues. Germline V gene data show CDR1 as MNHNS and CDR2 as SASEGT. The V end was cut by 2 bases, the J end by 3 bases, with 10 bases between. The DNA of the CDR3 is TGTGCCAGCAGTGAAAGTCGCAGGAAAGAGACCCAGTACTTC. Its protein is CASSESRRKETQYF.

This clone was counted a single time. The chain employs TRBV7-9 and TRBJ2-5; maybe TRBD2 (5 bases). This CDR3 has 16 residues. Looked up from germline, CDR1 is SEHNR and CDR2 is FQNEAQ (reference sequence). Trimming took 4 bases from V and 1 from J, leaving 16 bases between them. CDR3 DNA sequence: TGTGCCAGCAGCTCGTTAAGCCGGGGATCCCAAGAGACCCAGTACTTC. As protein: CASSSLSRGSQETQYF.

The chain is built from TRBV19 and TRBJ2-7, with 11 bases matching TRBD2. The CDR3 consists of 15 residues. Germline CDR1 and CDR2: LNHDA and SQIVND (reference sequence). V shed 6 bases and J 6 bases; nucleotides not matched to a gene: 10. The CDR3, as DNA: TGTGCCAGTAGCCCCACTAGCGGGGGCCTATCCGAGCAGTACTTC. Translation gives CASSPTSGGLSEQYF.

This chain joins TRBV7-9 and TRBJ1-6, with D perhaps matching TRBD1 (5 bases). The CDR3 spans 15 residues. Looked up from germline, CDR1 is SEHNR and CDR2 is FQNEAQ (reference sequence). V dropped 8 bases and J dropped 7 bases, with 18 bases sitting between them. CDR3 residues: CASGRDAARNSPLHF. In DNA, the CDR3 is TGTGCCAGCGGCCGGGACGCCGCTAGGAATTCACCCCTCCACTTT.

The gene calls are TRBV7-3 and TRBJ2-1; TRBD1 or TRBD2 may be the D gene (5 bases each). The CDR3 loop spans 15 amino acids. The germline V gene has CDR1 SGHTA and CDR2 FQGTGA. V was cut by 4 bases and J by 8 bases, with 18 bases left in between. CDR3 in DNA: TGTGCCAGCAGCTCACGGGACCGTTGGTCCGATGAGCAGTTCTTC. Translating gives CASSSRDRWSDEQFF.

As concerns this clone: The sample has other DNA sequences that encode this CDR3 too. The chain joins TRBV25-1 to TRBJ2-2, with D hard to call. The CDR3 contains 11 residues. V lost 5 bases, J lost 6 bases, and 4 bases lay in between. The germline CDR1 and CDR2 sequences are MGHDK and SYGVNS. The CDR3 is CASSPSGELFF. The CDR3 coding sequence is TGTGCCAGCAGTCCCTCCGGGGAGCTGTTTTTT.